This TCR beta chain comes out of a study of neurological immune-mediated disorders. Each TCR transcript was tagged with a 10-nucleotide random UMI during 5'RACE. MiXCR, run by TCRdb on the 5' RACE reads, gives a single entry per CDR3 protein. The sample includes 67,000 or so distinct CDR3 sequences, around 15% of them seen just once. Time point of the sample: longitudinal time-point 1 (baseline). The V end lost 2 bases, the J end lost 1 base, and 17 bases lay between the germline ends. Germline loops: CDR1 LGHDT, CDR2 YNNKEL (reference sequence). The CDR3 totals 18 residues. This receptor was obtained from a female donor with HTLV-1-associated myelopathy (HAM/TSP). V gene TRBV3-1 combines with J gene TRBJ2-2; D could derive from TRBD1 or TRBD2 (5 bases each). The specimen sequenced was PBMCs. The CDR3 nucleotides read TGTGCCAGCAGCCAAACGGGACCTCAAACCGTGAACACCGGGGAGCTGTTTTTT. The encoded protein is CASSQTGPQTVNTGELFF.